This T cell receptor beta chain emerged from a study of blood T cell repertoires in COVID-19. Across the study: Sample material is recorded as cDNA or gDNA derived from T cells, B-cell-depleted T cells, or PBMCs.

TCRdb's table, derived via immunoSEQ multiplex PCR, lists solely in-frame clones and lacks some. The sample includes some 260,000 clones, about 87% of them seen just once. Seattle cases were enrolled at active infection and followed longitudinally. This clonotype was sampled from a woman in her 70s with COVID-19, enrolled during active disease. The sample comprised peripheral blood.

CDR3 residues: CASRQTTDRGRITF. In nucleotides, the CDR3 is TGTGCCAGCAGGCAAACCACTGACAGGGGCCGGATCACCTTC. V is TRBV6-4 and J is TRBJ1-2; 8 bases are shared with TRBD1. Per the germline V gene, CDR1 is MRHNA and CDR2 is SNTAGT. With V trimmed by 6 bases and J by 13 bases, 16 bases remained unmatched. The CDR3 sequence is 14 residues long.